What follows are 32 T cell receptor beta chains derived from one specimen sequenced in a study of blood T cells in healthy people across ages. Primers used in a second PCR of roughly 7 to 12 cycles were a sample-barcoded 5' primer and a J-beta primer mix. One entry per CDR3 protein, called by TCRdb with MiXCR from the 5' RACE reads. The sample has 890,000 or so distinct CDR3 sequences, around 62% seen once; the top ten hold around a quarter. Source material: blood. The receptors shown here come from a man aged 25-40 years in good health.

The genes are TRBV2 and TRBJ2-1; D unclear. V lost 6 bases to trimming and J lost 7 bases, with 7 bases between them. This CDR3 has 11 amino acids. CDR1 and CDR2 from the germline V gene are SNHLY and FYNNEI. This CDR3 reads CASRWVNEQFF. As DNA, the CDR3 is TGTGCCAGCAGATGGGTTAATGAGCAGTTCTTC.

This clonotype was observed a handful of times. The chain uses TRBV29-1 and TRBJ2-7; D is perhaps TRBD1 or TRBD2 (5 bases each). The CDR3 runs 13 residues. Germline CDR1 SQVTM, CDR2 ANQGSEA. V was shortened by 1 base and J by 2 bases, with 9 bases between the two germline ends. The CDR3 loop is CSVEGDVAYEQYF. The CDR3 DNA reads TGCAGCGTTGAAGGGGACGTAGCCTACGAGCAGTACTTC.

The V and J genes are TRBV12-3 or TRBV12-4 and TRBJ2-4; weak D call: TRBD2 (6 bases). V lost 4 bases, J lost 8 bases, and 15 bases lay in between. The CDR3 consists of 14 residues. As DNA, the CDR3 is TGTGCCAGCAGTTCGGGACTCCCCGGGCACATTCAGTACTTC. Protein sequence: CASSSGLPGHIQYF.

This clonotype has at least ten counts. The V and J genes are TRBV27 and TRBJ1-5; D is undetermined. V lost 3 bases and J lost 0, with 3 bases in between. The CDR3 has 13 residues. Germline V CDR1 and CDR2: MNHEY, SMNVEV (reference sequence). The CDR3 loop is CASSFLSNQPQHF. For the CDR3, the DNA is TGTGCCAGCAGTTTTCTTAGCAATCAGCCCCAGCATTTT.

Only one count was recorded for this clonotype. The chain is built from TRBV29-1 and TRBJ2-7, with D possibly TRBD2 on 7 matching bases. CDR1 and CDR2 from the germline V gene are SQVTM and ANQGSEA. Trimming took off 1 base at V and 2 bases at J, with 15 bases between the two ends. This CDR3 contains 15 residues. CDR3 amino acids: CSVEVGQGTTYEQYF. The CDR3 DNA is TGCAGCGTTGAAGTGGGGCAGGGGACTACCTACGAGCAGTACTTC.

The J gene is TRBJ2-3, the V gene TRBV29-1, with 11 bases matching TRBD2. Trimming cost V 3 bases and J 5 bases; bases outside gene matches: 4. The CDR3 loop spans 14 amino acids. The germline CDR1 and CDR2 sequences are SQVTM and ANQGSEA. The CDR3 DNA reads TGCAGCGTTGATAGCGGGGGGGCGAGAGATACGCAGTATTTT. This encodes CSVDSGGARDTQYF.

This chain links TRBV28 with TRBJ2-4; D uncertain. The J call may be wrong; the DNA end is better matched by TRBJ2-7. The CDR3 extends over 11 amino acids. Germline V gene sequence: CDR1 MDHEN, CDR2 SYDVKM. In DNA, the CDR3 is TGTGCCAGCAGTTCCCTCCCCGAGCAGTACTTC. Protein product: CASSSLPEQYF.

This clonotype appeared a few times. This rearrangement joins TRBV20-1 to TRBJ2-1; TRBD2 matches 12 bases. This CDR3 is 15 amino acids long. Germline V gene data show CDR1 as DFQATT and CDR2 as SNEGSKA (reference sequence). J was trimmed by 9 bases and V by 6 bases; bases with no gene match: 12. In DNA, the CDR3 is TGCAGTGCCCCACCTCGACTAGCGGGGGTATTTGAGCAGTTCTTC. It specifies CSAPPRLAGVFEQFF.

The V call is TRBV15, the J call TRBJ2-4; D might be TRBD2 (6 bases). The DNA matches TRBJ2-7 better at its end, which makes the J call doubtful. Germline V CDR1 and CDR2: LNHNV, YYDKDF (reference sequence). The CDR3 sequence is 15 residues long. CDR3 sequence (DNA): TGTGCCACCAGCAGAGATGTGGCGGGGCACTACGAGCAGTACTTC. The encoded protein is CATSRDVAGHYEQYF.

The V and J genes are TRBV7-7 and TRBJ2-6; TRBD1 agrees at 8 bases. V was pared by 5 bases and J by 1 base, with 10 bases of the junction left unmatched. CDR3 length equals 18 residues. The germline V gene has CDR1 SSHAT and CDR2 FNYEAQ (reference sequence). This CDR3 is CASSHGQGKVSGANVLTF. CDR3 coding DNA: TGTGCCAGCAGCCATGGACAGGGAAAGGTTTCTGGGGCCAACGTCCTGACTTTC.

This clonotype has a handful of counts. CDR3 nucleotides: TGTGCCAGCAGCCAAGGAACGAGCCAACGCTATGCTGGCTACACCTTC. Encoded protein: CASSQGTSQRYAGYTF. V gene TRBV4-2 combines with J gene TRBJ1-2; D unclear. Trimming stripped 1 base from V and 7 bases from J, with 19 bases between. Germline V CDR1 and CDR2: LGHNA, YNFKEQ. This CDR3 region has 16 residues.

The chain uses TRBV29-1 and TRBJ2-1; the match to TRBD2 covers 8 bases. Germline V lookup: CDR1 SQVTM, CDR2 ANQGSEA. This CDR3 contains 13 residues. V shed 4 bases and J 5 bases; nucleotides not matched to a gene: 4. The CDR3 loop is CSVAGGYDNEQFF. In DNA, the CDR3 is TGCAGCGTTGCGGGGGGGTACGACAATGAGCAGTTCTTC.

This chain connects TRBV20-1 to TRBJ1-2; TRBD1 aligns across 7 bases. Losses at the gene ends were 5 bases for V and 11 bases for J; bases not matched to a gene: 5. In germline, CDR1 is DFQATT, CDR2 SNEGSKA (reference sequence). CDR3 length: 10 amino acids. CDR3 amino acids: CSAYTGVYTF. DNA for the CDR3: TGCAGTGCTTATACAGGGGTATACACCTTC.

The CDR3 region is CSARASTTIYTDTQYF. In nucleotides, the CDR3 is TGCAGTGCTAGAGCCTCGACTACCATATACACAGATACGCAGTATTTT. V and J are TRBV20-1 and TRBJ2-3, with D perhaps TRBD2 (5 bases). The V and J ends lost 1 base and 2 bases respectively, with 16 bases between them. The CDR3 length is 16 residues. Germline V CDR1 and CDR2: DFQATT, SNEGSKA (reference sequence).

This clonotype was found once. The chain combines TRBV29-1 with TRBJ1-2; D gene unclear. This CDR3 region has 12 residues. V lost 6 bases to trimming and J lost 8 bases, with 16 bases between them. CDR1 is SQVTM, CDR2 ANQGSEA, per germline. Here the CDR3 reads CSVELGRGGYTF. CDR3 nucleotide sequence: TGCAGCGTGGAGTTGGGGAGAGGAGGCTACACCTTC.

Of note for this clonotype: One end of the junction fails to match germline, which may point to a read error. V gene TRBV30 combines with J gene TRBJ2-4, with D possibly TRBD2 on 5 matching bases. The DNA end favors TRBJ2-7, so the J call may be wrong. Germline CDR1 GTSNPN, CDR2 SVGIG (reference sequence). The CDR3 loop spans 11 amino acids. The CDR3 DNA follows: TGTGCCGGGAGCCTAACCTACGAGCAGTACTTC. Translating it yields CAGSLTYEQYF.

The V gene is TRBV4-2, the J gene TRBJ2-3; 13 bases map to TRBD2. The CDR3 spans 18 residues. J was trimmed by 4 bases and V by 2 bases; bases with no gene match: 9. Looked up from germline, CDR1 is LGHNA and CDR2 is YNFKEQ. For the CDR3, the DNA is TGTGCCAGCAGCCAAAACATTGGGACTAGCGGGGATCCAGATACGCAGTATTTT. This encodes CASSQNIGTSGDPDTQYF.

V and J are TRBV7-2 and TRBJ1-2, with D perhaps TRBD1 (6 bases). Germline CDR1 reads SGHTA; CDR2 reads FQGNSA. Trimming took off 2 bases at V and 6 bases at J, with 16 bases between the two ends. CDR3 length: 15 amino acids. The CDR3 region has the DNA TGTGCCAGCAGCTTACGTCGGACAGAAGCGGATGGCTACACCTTC. Translation: CASSLRRTEADGYTF.

There are a few counts of this clonotype. The CDR3 loop is CAISPKAQGGSETQYF. CDR3 coding DNA: TGTGCCATCAGCCCCAAGGCACAGGGAGGGTCAGAGACCCAGTACTTC. The chain couples TRBV10-3 to TRBJ2-5; tentatively, D is TRBD2 (7 bases). The V end was cut by 6 bases, the J end by 4 bases, with 21 bases between. The CDR3 extends over 16 amino acids. CDR1 ENHRY and CDR2 SYGVKD come from the germline V gene.

V is TRBV9 and J is TRBJ1-2, with a possible D match to TRBD1 (5 bases). The ends were cut back, 0 bases at V and 4 bases at J, with 10 bases in the middle. The CDR3 length is 14 residues. From germline, CDR1 is SGDLS and CDR2 YYNGEE. DNA of the CDR3: TGTGCCAGCAGCGTAGAGATGGGGGTCTATGGCTACACCTTC. As protein: CASSVEMGVYGYTF.

The chain carries TRBV10-3 and TRBJ1-2; D is ambiguous. This CDR3 is 12 amino acids long. The germline gives CDR1 ENHRY, CDR2 SYGVKD. V lost 5 bases and J lost 2, with 6 bases in between. The chain's CDR3 is CAISLQNYGYTF. The CDR3 DNA sequence: TGTGCCATCAGTTTACAGAACTATGGCTACACCTTC.

The chain is built from TRBV15 and TRBJ2-7; 7 positions match TRBD1. Germline CDR1 and CDR2: LNHNV and YYDKDF (reference sequence). V lost 5 bases to trimming and J lost 3 bases; unmatched junction nucleotides: 7. The CDR3 is made up of 14 amino acids. The CDR3 nucleotides read TGTGCCACCAGCGCAAGACGACAGGGCTACGAGCAGTACTTC. Translated, it gives CATSARRQGYEQYF. Full variable domain (remainder filled in from reference TRBV15 and TRBJ2-7): DAMVIQNPRYQVTQFGKPVTLSCSQTLNHNVMYWYQQKSSQAPKLLFHYYDKDFNNEADTPDNFQSRRPNTSFCFLDIRSPGLGDTAMYLCATSARRQGYEQYFGPGTRLTVT.

The chain links TRBV4-3 to TRBJ2-1, with 8 bases identical to TRBD2. Per the germline V gene, CDR1 is LGHNA and CDR2 is YSLEER. Losses at the gene ends were 0 bases for V and 4 bases for J; bases not matched to a gene: 2. CDR3 size: 15 residues. CDR3: CASSQEGLVYNEQFF. The CDR3 DNA is TGCGCCAGCAGCCAAGAGGGACTAGTATACAATGAGCAGTTCTTC.

The chain carries TRBV2 and TRBJ1-1; D may be TRBD1 (6 bases). The V and J ends lost 6 bases and 0 bases respectively, with 11 bases between them. This CDR3 region has 14 residues. CDR1 and CDR2 from the germline V gene are SNHLY and FYNNEI. The CDR3 bases are TGTGCCAGCAGACCACAGGGAATGAACACTGAAGCTTTCTTT. Its translation is CASRPQGMNTEAFF.

This CDR3 is CSGGRDYNEQFF. The CDR3 DNA follows: TGCAGCGGGGGACGGGACTACAATGAGCAGTTCTTC. The chain couples TRBV29-1 to TRBJ2-1; D is possibly TRBD1 or TRBD2 (5 bases each). The V end lost 7 bases, the J end lost 3 bases, and 10 bases lay between the germline ends. The CDR3 spans 12 residues. Germline CDR1 is SQVTM and CDR2 is ANQGSEA.

V gene TRBV30 combines with J gene TRBJ2-1, with D possibly matching TRBD1 (8 bases). There are 19 residues in the CDR3. CDR1 and CDR2 from the germline V gene are GTSNPN and SVGIG (reference sequence). Between the trimmed V and J ends, which lost 2 bases and 2 bases, there was a span of 25 bases. The CDR3 sequence: CAWSSIDRGGPQAYNEQFF. DNA of the CDR3: TGTGCCTGGAGTTCAATCGACAGGGGAGGGCCCCAGGCCTACAATGAGCAGTTCTTC.

In its sample, this clonotype was seen a few times. The rearrangement joins TRBV15 to TRBJ2-1; 9 nucleotides match TRBD1. V shed 4 bases and J 9 bases; nucleotides not matched to a gene: 7. The CDR3 is 14 amino acids. Germline loops: CDR1 LNHNV, CDR2 YYDKDF (reference sequence). The chain's CDR3 is CATSTRTGAGEQFF. The CDR3, as DNA: TGTGCCACCAGCACAAGGACAGGGGCGGGTGAGCAGTTCTTC.

V and J are TRBV4-3 and TRBJ2-6; 8 bases line up with TRBD1. The germline gives CDR1 LGHNA, CDR2 YSLEER. The J segment lost 0 bases and the V segment lost 2 bases, leaving 6 bases of the junction unmatched. The CDR3 is 18 amino acids. The DNA for the CDR3 is TGCGCCAGCAGCCAACAAATTACAGGGGGCTCTGGGGCCAACGTCCTGACTTTC. Protein sequence: CASSQQITGGSGANVLTF.

This chain links TRBV7-9 with TRBJ2-4, with D possibly being TRBD1 (7 bases). Germline assignment: CDR1 SEHNR and CDR2 FQNEAQ (reference sequence). V lost 0 bases, J lost 13 bases, and 25 bases lay in between. This CDR3 is built from 17 residues. This CDR3 reads CASSLAPGQLLLREQYF. The CDR3 nucleotides are TGTGCCAGCAGCTTAGCGCCGGGACAGTTATTGCTACGGGAGCAGTACTTC.

The CDR3 region has the DNA TGTGCCACCAGCAGCCCCGGGGCGGGGAGCTCCTACAATGAGCAGTTCTTC. It specifies CATSSPGAGSSYNEQFF. The gene calls are TRBV15 and TRBJ2-1; possible D gene TRBD2, 6 bases. CDR1 and CDR2 (germline): LNHNV, YYDKDF (reference sequence). The CDR3 spans 17 residues. V was clipped by 3 bases and J by 0 bases, with 15 bases between them.

This clonotype was detected ten times or more. This chain uses TRBV5-5 with TRBJ2-6, with 7 bases identical to TRBD1. Germline assignment: CDR1 SGHKS and CDR2 YYEKEE (reference sequence). After removal of 1 base from V and 2 bases from J, the junction contained 6 bases not matched to a gene. The CDR3 extends over 17 amino acids. The CDR3 loop reads CASSLTSGTAGANVLTF. The CDR3 DNA follows: TGTGCCAGCAGCTTGACCTCCGGGACAGCTGGGGCCAACGTCCTGACTTTC.

This clonotype was seen more than once but under ten times. The V and J genes are TRBV7-2 and TRBJ2-5, with D perhaps TRBD2 (6 bases). The V gene's germline CDR1 is SGHTA and CDR2 FQGNSA. This CDR3 is 16 amino acids long. Trimming removed 3 bases from V and 1 base from J, with 15 bases in between. The chain's CDR3 is CASSFRRGLIQETQYF. The CDR3 bases are TGTGCCAGCAGCTTTCGACGGGGACTGATCCAAGAGACCCAGTACTTC.